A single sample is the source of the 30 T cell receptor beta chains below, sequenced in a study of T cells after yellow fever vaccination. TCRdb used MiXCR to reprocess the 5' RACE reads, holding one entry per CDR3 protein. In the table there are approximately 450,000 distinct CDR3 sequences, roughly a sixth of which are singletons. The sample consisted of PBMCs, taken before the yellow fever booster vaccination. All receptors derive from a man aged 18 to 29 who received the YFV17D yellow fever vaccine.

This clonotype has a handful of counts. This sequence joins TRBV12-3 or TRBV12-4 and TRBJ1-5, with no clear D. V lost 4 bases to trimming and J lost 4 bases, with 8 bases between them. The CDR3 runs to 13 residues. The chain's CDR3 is CASSWAVNQPQHF. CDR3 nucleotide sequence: TGTGCCAGCAGTTGGGCAGTAAATCAGCCCCAGCATTTT.

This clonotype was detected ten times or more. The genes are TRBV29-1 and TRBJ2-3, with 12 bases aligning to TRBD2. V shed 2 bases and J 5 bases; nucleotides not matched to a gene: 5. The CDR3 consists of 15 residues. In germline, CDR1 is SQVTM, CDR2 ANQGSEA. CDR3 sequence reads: CSVELAGGRGDTQYF. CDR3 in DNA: TGCAGCGTTGAACTAGCGGGGGGGCGTGGAGATACGCAGTATTTT.

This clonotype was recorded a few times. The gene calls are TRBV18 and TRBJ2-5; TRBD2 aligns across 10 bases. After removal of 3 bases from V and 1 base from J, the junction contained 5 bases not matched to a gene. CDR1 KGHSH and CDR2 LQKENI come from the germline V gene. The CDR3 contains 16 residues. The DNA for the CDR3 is TGTGCCAGCTCACCCTCGCTAGCGGGGGCCCAAGAGACCCAGTACTTC. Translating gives CASSPSLAGAQETQYF.

The CDR3 sequence is CASSSNNREANYGYTF. In DNA form, the CDR3 reads TGTGCCAGCAGCTCGAACAACAGGGAAGCTAACTATGGCTACACCTTC. The chain links TRBV7-9 to TRBJ1-2, with D perhaps TRBD1 (6 bases). The V and J ends lost 4 bases and 0 bases respectively, with 15 bases between them. Germline loops: CDR1 SEHNR, CDR2 FQNEAQ (reference sequence). CDR3 length: 16 residues.

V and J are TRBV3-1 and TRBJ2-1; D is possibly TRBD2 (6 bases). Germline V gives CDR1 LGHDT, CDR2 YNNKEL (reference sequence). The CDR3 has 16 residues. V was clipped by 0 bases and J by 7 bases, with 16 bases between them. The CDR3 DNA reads TGTGCCAGCAGCCAAGATACGGTAGCGGAGATAAATGAGCAGTTCTTC. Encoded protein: CASSQDTVAEINEQFF.

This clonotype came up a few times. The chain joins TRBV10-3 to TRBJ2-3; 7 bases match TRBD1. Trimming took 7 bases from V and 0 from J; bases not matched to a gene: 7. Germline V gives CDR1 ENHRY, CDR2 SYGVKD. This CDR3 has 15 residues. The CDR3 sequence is CAIKSTGASTDTQYF. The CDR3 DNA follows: TGTGCCATCAAATCAACAGGGGCTAGCACAGATACGCAGTATTTT.

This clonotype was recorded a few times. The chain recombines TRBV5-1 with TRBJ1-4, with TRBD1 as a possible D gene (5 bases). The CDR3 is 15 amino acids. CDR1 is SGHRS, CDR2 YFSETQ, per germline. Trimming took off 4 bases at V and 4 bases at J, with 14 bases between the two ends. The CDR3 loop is CASSPVGAHNEKLFF. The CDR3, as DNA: TGCGCCAGCAGCCCCGTAGGGGCCCATAATGAAAAACTGTTTTTT.

In nucleotides, the CDR3 is TGCGCCAGCAGCCCGGGACAGCTTGCAACTAATGAAAAACTGTTTTTT. This sequence encodes CASSPGQLATNEKLFF. This chain joins TRBV5-1 and TRBJ1-4; TRBD1 matches at 7 bases. Trimming cost V 4 bases and J 0 bases; bases outside gene matches: 6. CDR1 SGHRS and CDR2 YFSETQ come from the germline V gene. This CDR3 has 16 residues.

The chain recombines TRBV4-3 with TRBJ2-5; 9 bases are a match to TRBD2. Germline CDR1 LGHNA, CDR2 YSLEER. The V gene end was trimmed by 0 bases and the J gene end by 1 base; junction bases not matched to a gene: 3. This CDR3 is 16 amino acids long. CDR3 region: CASSQDGTSLQETQYF. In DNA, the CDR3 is TGCGCCAGCAGCCAAGATGGGACTAGCCTCCAAGAGACCCAGTACTTC.

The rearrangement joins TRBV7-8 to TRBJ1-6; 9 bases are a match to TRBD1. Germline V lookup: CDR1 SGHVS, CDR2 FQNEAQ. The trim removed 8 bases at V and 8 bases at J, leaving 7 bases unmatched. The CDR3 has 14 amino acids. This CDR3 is CASSGQGRDSPLHF. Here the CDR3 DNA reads TGTGCCAGCTCAGGACAGGGGAGGGATTCACCCCTCCACTTT.

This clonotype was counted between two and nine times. CDR3 residues: CSTSRAGTQYF. CDR3 DNA: TGCAGCACTAGCCGCGCTGGGACCCAGTACTTC. This chain connects TRBV20-1 to TRBJ2-5; D perhaps matches TRBD2 (6 bases). The CDR3 has 11 residues. Looked up from germline, CDR1 is DFQATT and CDR2 is SNEGSKA (reference sequence).

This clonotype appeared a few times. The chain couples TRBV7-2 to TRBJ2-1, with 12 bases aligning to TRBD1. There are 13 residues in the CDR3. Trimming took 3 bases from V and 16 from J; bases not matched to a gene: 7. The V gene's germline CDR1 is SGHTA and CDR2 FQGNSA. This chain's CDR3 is CASSFYPGQGAFF. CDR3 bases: TGTGCCAGCAGCTTCTACCCGGGACAGGGGGCCTTCTTC.

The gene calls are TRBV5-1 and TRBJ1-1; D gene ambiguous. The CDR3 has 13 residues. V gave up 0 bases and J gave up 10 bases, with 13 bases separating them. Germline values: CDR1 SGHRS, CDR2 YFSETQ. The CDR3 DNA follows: TGCGCCAGCAGCTTGGATCAGTTTTACAGAGCTTTCTTT. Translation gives CASSLDQFYRAFF.

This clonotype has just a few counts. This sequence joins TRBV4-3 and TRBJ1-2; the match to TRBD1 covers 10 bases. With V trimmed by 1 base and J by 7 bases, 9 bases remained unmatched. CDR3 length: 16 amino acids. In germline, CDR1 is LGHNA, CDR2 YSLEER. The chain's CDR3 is CASSQGVRDRGSGYTF. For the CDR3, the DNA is TGCGCCAGCAGCCAAGGAGTCCGGGACAGGGGTAGTGGCTACACCTTC.

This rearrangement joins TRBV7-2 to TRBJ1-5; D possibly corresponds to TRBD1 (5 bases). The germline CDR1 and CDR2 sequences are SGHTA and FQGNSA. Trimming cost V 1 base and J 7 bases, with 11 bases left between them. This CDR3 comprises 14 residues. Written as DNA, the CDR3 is TGTGCCAGCAGCTTAGGGGGGTCCCCACAGCCCCAGCATTTT. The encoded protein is CASSLGGSPQPQHF.

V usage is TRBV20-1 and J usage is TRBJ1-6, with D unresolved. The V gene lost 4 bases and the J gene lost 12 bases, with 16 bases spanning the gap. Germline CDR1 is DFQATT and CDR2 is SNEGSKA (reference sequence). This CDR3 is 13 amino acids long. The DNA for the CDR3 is TGCAGTGCTATTCCAGGAGGTGTGAAACCCCTCCACTTT. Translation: CSAIPGGVKPLHF.

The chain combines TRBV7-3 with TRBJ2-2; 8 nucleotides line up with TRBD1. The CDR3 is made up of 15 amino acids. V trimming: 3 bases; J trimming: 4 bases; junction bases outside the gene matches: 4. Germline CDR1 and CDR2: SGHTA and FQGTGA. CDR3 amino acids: CASSFGQGPTGELFF. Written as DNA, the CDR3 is TGTGCCAGCAGCTTCGGACAGGGTCCCACCGGGGAGCTGTTTTTT.

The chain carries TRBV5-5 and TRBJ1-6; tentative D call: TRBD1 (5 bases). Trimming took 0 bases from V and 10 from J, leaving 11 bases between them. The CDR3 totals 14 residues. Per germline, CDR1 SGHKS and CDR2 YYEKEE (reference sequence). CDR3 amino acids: CASSLGAGSSPLHF. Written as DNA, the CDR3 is TGTGCCAGCAGCTTGGGCGCAGGGTCCTCACCCCTCCACTTT.

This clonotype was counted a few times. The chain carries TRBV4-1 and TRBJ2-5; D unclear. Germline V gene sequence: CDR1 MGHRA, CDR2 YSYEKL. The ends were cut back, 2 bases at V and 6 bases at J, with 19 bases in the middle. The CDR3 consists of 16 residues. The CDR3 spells CASSQPSGYWGKTQYF. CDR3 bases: TGCGCCAGCAGCCAACCCAGTGGTTATTGGGGAAAGACCCAGTACTTC.

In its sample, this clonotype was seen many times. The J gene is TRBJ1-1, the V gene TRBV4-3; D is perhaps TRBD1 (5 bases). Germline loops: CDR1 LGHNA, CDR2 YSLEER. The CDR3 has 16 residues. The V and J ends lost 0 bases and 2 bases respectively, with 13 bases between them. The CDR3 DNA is TGCGCCAGCAGCCAAGATCGATGGACACACAACACTGAAGCTTTCTTT. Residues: CASSQDRWTHNTEAFF.

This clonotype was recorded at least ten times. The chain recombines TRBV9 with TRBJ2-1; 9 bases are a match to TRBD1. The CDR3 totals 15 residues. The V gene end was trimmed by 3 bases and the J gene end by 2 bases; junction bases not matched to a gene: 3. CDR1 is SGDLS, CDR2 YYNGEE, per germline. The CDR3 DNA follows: TGTGCCAGCAGCGCAACAGGGGGCCCCTACAATGAGCAGTTCTTC. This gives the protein CASSATGGPYNEQFF.

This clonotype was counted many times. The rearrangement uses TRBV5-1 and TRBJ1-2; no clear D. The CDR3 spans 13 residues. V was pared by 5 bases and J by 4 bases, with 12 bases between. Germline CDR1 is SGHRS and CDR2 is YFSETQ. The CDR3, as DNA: TGCGCCAGCAGTCCAGACGGTCGCTATGGCTACACCTTC. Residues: CASSPDGRYGYTF.

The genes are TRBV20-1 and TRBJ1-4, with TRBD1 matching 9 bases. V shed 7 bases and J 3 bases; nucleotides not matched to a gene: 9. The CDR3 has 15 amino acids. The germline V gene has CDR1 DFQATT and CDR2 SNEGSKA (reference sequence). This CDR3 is CSVPWTGAPNEKLFF. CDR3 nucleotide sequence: TGCAGTGTCCCCTGGACAGGGGCCCCTAATGAAAAACTGTTTTTT.

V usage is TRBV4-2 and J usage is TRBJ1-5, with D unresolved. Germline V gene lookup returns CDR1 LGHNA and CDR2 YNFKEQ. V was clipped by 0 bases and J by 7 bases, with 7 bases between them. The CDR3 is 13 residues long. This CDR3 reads CASSQDPPQPQHF. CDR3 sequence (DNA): TGTGCCAGCAGCCAAGATCCCCCCCAGCCCCAGCATTTT.

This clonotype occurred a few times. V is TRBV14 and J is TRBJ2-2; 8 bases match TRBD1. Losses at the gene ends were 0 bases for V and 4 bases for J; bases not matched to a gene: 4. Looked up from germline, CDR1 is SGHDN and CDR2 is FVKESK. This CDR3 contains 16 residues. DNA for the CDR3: TGTGCCAGCAGCCAAGAATGGACAGGGACCACCGGGGAGCTGTTTTTT. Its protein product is CASSQEWTGTTGELFF.

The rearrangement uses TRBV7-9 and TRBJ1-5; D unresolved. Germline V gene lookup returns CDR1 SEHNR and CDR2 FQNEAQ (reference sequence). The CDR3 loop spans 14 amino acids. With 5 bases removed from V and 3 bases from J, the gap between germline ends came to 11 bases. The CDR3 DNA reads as TGTGCCAGCAGCCCCGACCCAGTCAATCAGCCCCAGCATTTT. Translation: CASSPDPVNQPQHF.

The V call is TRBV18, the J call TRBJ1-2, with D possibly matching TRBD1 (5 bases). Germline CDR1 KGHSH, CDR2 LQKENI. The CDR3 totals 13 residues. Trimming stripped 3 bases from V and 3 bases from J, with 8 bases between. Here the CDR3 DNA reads TGTGCCAGCTCACCGTCGGGGGACTATGGCTACACCTTC. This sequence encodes CASSPSGDYGYTF.

The CDR3 protein is CASSLTGGLEQYV. CDR3 DNA sequence: TGTGCCAGCAGTCTTACAGGGGGCCTCGAGCAGTACGTC. The V gene is TRBV12-3 or TRBV12-4, the J gene TRBJ2-7, with 9 bases aligning to TRBD1. With V trimmed by 5 bases and J by 6 bases, 5 bases remained unmatched. The CDR3 is 13 amino acids.

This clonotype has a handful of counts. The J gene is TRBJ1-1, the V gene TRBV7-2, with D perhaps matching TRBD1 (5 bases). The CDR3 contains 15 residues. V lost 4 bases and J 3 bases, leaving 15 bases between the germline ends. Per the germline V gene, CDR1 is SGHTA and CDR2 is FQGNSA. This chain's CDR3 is CASSYRTEYYTEAFF. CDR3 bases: TGTGCCAGCAGCTACAGGACGGAATACTACACTGAAGCTTTCTTT.

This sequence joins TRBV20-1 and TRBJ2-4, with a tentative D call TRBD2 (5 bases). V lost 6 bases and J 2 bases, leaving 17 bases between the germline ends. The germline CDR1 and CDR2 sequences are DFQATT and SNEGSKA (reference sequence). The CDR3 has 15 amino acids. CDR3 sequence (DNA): TGCAGTGCGGCGCCGGGTCGGGGAACCAAAAACATTCAGTACTTC. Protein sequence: CSAAPGRGTKNIQYF.